The clone carrying this T cell receptor beta chain has at least ten counts. Its antigen is unknown. The CDR3 totals 15 residues. With V trimmed by 4 bases and J by 4 bases, 3 bases remained unmatched. The cDNA was generated by 5'RACE with 10-nucleotide random UMIs. TCRdb called the 5' RACE reads again in MiXCR, with one record for every CDR3 protein. Among approximately 90,000 distinct CDR3 sequences listed, around 3.4% were seen once. These data originate in a study of neurological immune-mediated disorders. General study results and limits: Across subjects, expanded clones had no CDR3 amino acid sequences in common, pointing to private repertoires in all groups. No clinical or MRI feature was associated with the multiple sclerosis repertoire cluster.

Sequencing input: PBMCs. The sequence derives from a young woman with multiple sclerosis. The rearrangement links TRBV12-3 or TRBV12-4 to TRBJ2-2; 10 bases map to TRBD1. The CDR3 DNA reads as TGTGCCAGCAGTTCCGGGACAGGGGCCACCGGGGAGCTGTTTTTT. Translated: CASSSGTGATGELFF.